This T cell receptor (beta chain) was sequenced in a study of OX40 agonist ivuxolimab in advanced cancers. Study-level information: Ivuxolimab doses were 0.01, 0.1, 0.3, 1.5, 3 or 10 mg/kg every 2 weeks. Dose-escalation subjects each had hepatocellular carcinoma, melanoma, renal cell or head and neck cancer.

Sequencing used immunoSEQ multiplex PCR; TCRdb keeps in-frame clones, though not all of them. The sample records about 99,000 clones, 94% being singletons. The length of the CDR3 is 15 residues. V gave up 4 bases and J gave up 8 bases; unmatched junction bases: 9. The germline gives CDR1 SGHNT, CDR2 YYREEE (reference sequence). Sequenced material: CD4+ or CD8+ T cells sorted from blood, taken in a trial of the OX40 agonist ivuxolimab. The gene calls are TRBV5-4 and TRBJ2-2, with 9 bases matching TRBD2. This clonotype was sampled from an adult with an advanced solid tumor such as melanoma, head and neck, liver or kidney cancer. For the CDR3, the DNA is TGTGCCAGCAGCAAATTAGCGGGGGTACCGGGGGAGCTGTTTTTT. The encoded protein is CASSKLAGVPGELFF.